This T cell receptor beta chain was documented in a study of early T cells in non-severe SARS-CoV-2 infection. This clonotype turned up a few times. The CDR3 runs 15 residues. The V gene's germline CDR1 is SGDLS and CDR2 YYNGEE. V lost 2 bases and J 3 bases, leaving 12 bases between the germline ends. Individual cDNA molecules were tagged with unique molecular identifiers. One entry per CDR3 protein, called by TCRdb with MiXCR from the 5' RACE reads. The data hold around 44,000 distinct CDR3 sequences, with 8.5% to 10% observed a single time. The sequencing sample was made of whole blood. The TCR was taken from an adult who was a healthcare worker with PCR-confirmed SARS-CoV-2 infection or an uninfected control (not recorded which). The V and J genes are TRBV9 and TRBJ1-5; a possible D gene is TRBD1 (5 bases). CDR3 nucleotides: TGTGCCAGCAGCGTTGACGGGGCCGACAATCAGCCCCAGCATTTT. It translates to CASSVDGADNQPQHF.